The 13 T cell receptor beta chains below come from one sample, sequenced in a study of blood T cell repertoires in COVID-19. Libraries were prepared by immunoSEQ multiplex PCR; TCRdb keeps only in-frame clonotypes and omits some of them. The sample lists 300,000 to 500,000 clones; more than 75% were seen once. The sequenced sample was PBMCs or T cells enriched from blood (not recorded which). The source is a woman aged 25 to 39 with acute COVID-19.

V is TRBV12-3 or TRBV12-4 and J is TRBJ2-1; TRBD2 might be the D (5 bases). The CDR3 spans 11 residues. The V and J ends lost 8 bases and 8 bases respectively, with 10 bases between them. The chain's CDR3 is CASGTGDEQFF. The CDR3, as DNA: TGTGCCAGCGGAACCGGGGATGAGCAGTTCTTC.

The J gene is TRBJ2-3, the V gene TRBV4-1; 8 nucleotides match TRBD1. The CDR3 is 19 amino acids. With V trimmed by 0 bases and J by 3 bases, 14 bases remained unmatched. Germline V gives CDR1 MGHRA, CDR2 YSYEKL. In DNA, the CDR3 is TGCGCCAGCAGCCAAGAACATCCCCCCGGGACAGGTTATACAGATACGCAGTATTTT. Its translation: CASSQEHPPGTGYTDTQYF.

The genes are TRBV7-2 and TRBJ2-2; 9 bases agree with TRBD1. CDR1 is SGHTA, CDR2 FQGNSA, per germline. V shed 5 bases and J 2 bases; nucleotides not matched to a gene: 12. The CDR3 has 18 amino acids. The CDR3 loop is CASSLWTGVSLNTGELFF. The DNA of the CDR3 is TGTGCCAGCAGCCTATGGACAGGGGTTAGCCTCAACACCGGGGAGCTGTTTTTT. The full variable domain, its missing parts supplied by reference TRBV7-2 and TRBJ2-2, is GAGVSQSPSNKVTEKGKDVELRCDPISGHTALYWYRQSLGQGLEFLIYFQGNSAPDKSGLPSDRFSAERTGGSVSTLTIQRTQQEDSAVYLCASSLWTGVSLNTGELFFGEGSRLTVL.

The V and J genes are TRBV3-1 (or the pseudogene TRBV3-2) and TRBJ2-3; 10 bases align to TRBD2. Germline V gives CDR1 LGHDT, CDR2 YNNKEL (reference sequence). The CDR3 extends over 16 amino acids. The trim removed 2 bases at V and 5 bases at J, leaving 7 bases unmatched. The CDR3, as DNA: TGTGCCAGCAGCCAAACAAGCGGGGGGGCTAAAGATACGCAGTATTTT. Translating it yields CASSQTSGGAKDTQYF.

The gene calls are TRBV12-3 or TRBV12-4 and TRBJ1-5; possible D gene TRBD1, 6 bases. Between the trimmed V and J ends, which lost 3 bases and 8 bases, there was a span of 8 bases. This CDR3 contains 12 residues. CDR3 nucleotides: TGTGCCAGCAGTTTTCACAGGGAGCCCCAGCATTTT. Protein: CASSFHREPQHF.

The chain links TRBV10-3 to TRBJ1-5, with D unresolved. CDR1 is ENHRY, CDR2 SYGVKD, per germline. CDR3 length equals 14 residues. V gave up 8 bases and J gave up 3 bases, with 14 bases separating them. The CDR3 nucleotides are TGTGCCATCGGTGGGTCGACAAACAATCAGCCCCAGCATTTT. Encoded protein: CAIGGSTNNQPQHF.

The chain employs TRBV5-1 and TRBJ1-5; D remains ambiguous. Trimming cost V 0 bases and J 1 base, with 5 bases left between them. Germline lookup yields CDR1 SGHRS and CDR2 YFSETQ. The CDR3 has 14 amino acids. The CDR3 spells CASSLGSSNQPQHF. CDR3 DNA sequence: TGCGCCAGCAGCTTGGGTAGCAGCAATCAGCCCCAGCATTTT.

The table lists this clone with a few counts. The chain combines TRBV19 with TRBJ1-5; D gene unclear. Between the trimmed V and J ends, which lost 0 bases and 2 bases, there was a span of 8 bases. Germline V gives CDR1 LNHDA, CDR2 SQIVND (reference sequence). There are 15 residues in the CDR3. CDR3 amino acids: CASSIEVSRNQPQHF. DNA for the CDR3: TGTGCCAGTAGTATAGAAGTCAGTCGCAATCAGCCCCAGCATTTT.

This chain connects TRBV27 to TRBJ2-1; 8 bases match TRBD1. Germline CDR1 reads MNHEY; CDR2 reads SMNVEV (reference sequence). The CDR3 consists of 14 residues. The V and J ends lost 6 bases and 1 base, in that order; junction bases with no gene match: 2. As DNA, the CDR3 is TGTGCCAGCAGGTACAGGGGGTCCTACAATGAGCAGTTCTTC. Translated, it gives CASRYRGSYNEQFF.

The CDR3 sequence is CASSTRTDNTDTQYF. The CDR3 DNA follows: TGTGCCAGTAGTACCCGGACAGATAACACAGATACGCAGTATTTT. The chain is built from TRBV19 and TRBJ2-3; TRBD1 might be the D (6 bases). V gave up 4 bases and J gave up 2 bases, with 13 bases separating them. Germline assignment: CDR1 LNHDA and CDR2 SQIVND (reference sequence). The CDR3 is 15 amino acids.

The rearrangement uses TRBV24-1 and TRBJ1-2; D is unresolved. Germline V gene data show CDR1 as KGHDR and CDR2 as SFDVKD. V lost 0 bases to trimming and J lost 4 bases, with 5 bases between them. CDR3 size: 13 residues. The CDR3 here is CATSDLSGYGYTF. Here the CDR3 DNA reads TGTGCCACCAGTGATTTGTCCGGCTATGGCTACACCTTC.

This chain connects TRBV10-1 to TRBJ1-5, with D perhaps matching TRBD1 (5 bases). The V and J ends lost 7 bases and 4 bases respectively, with 11 bases between them. The CDR3 contains 13 residues. Germline V gene sequence: CDR1 WNHNN, CDR2 SYGVQD (reference sequence). The CDR3 bases are TGCGCCAGCACCAACCGGGGGAATCAGCCCCAGCATTTT. Translated: CASTNRGNQPQHF.

The CDR3 nucleotides are TGTGCCAGCAGCCCGACAGGGGGTTTGGAGCCCCAGCATTTT. Protein sequence: CASSPTGGLEPQHF. J is TRBJ1-5 and V is TRBV3-1 (or the pseudogene TRBV3-2); the match to TRBD1 covers 9 bases. J lost 8 bases, V lost 4 bases, and 6 bases had no gene match. The CDR3 loop spans 14 amino acids. CDR1 LGHDT and CDR2 YNNKEL come from the germline V gene (reference sequence).